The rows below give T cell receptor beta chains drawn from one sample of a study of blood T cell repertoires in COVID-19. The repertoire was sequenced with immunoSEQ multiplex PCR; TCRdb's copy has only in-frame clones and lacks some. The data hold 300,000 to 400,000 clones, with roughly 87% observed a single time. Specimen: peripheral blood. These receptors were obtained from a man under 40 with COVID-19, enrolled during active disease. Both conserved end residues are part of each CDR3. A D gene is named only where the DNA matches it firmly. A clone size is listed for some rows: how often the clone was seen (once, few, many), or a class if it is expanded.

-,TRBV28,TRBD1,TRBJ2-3,TGTGCCAGCAGTCCCCGCAGGGGGAGAGGGTCAGATACGCAGTATTTT,CASSPRRGRGSDTQYF
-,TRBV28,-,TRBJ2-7,TGTGCCAGCAGTTTTGCTTCGGGGTCGTACGAGCAGTACTTC,CASSFASGSYEQYF
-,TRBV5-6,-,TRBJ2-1,TGTGCCAGCAGCTTCGGCAGGCCGAGCTCCTACAATGAGCAGTTCTTC,CASSFGRPSSYNEQFF
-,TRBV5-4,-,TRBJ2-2,TGTGCCAGCGGTTATGTTTCGGCCGGGGAGCTGTTTTTT,CASGYVSAGELFF
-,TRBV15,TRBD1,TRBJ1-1,TGTGCCACCAGCAGAGGATTGGAGACGGACAGGCGGACAGCTTTCTTT,CATSRGLETDRRTAFF
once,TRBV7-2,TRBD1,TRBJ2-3,TGTGCCAGCAGCTTACACCGGACAGGGGGGACAGATACGCAGTATTTT,CASSLHRTGGTDTQYF
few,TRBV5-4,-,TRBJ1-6,TGTGCCAGCAGCTTAGACGGAGGTAATTCACCCCTCCACTTT,CASSLDGGNSPLHF
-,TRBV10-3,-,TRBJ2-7,TGTGCCATCACCTCTGTGGCGGGGCCTCAAGAGCAGTACTTC,CAITSVAGPQEQYF
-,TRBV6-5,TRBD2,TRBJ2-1,TGTGCCAGCAGTCCCGGGGCGGGAGGGCACAATGAGCAGTTCTTC,CASSPGAGGHNEQFF
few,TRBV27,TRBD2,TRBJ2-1,TGTGCCAGCAGTTTAGAACCTAGCGGGAGGGACTACAATGAGCAGTTCTTC,CASSLEPSGRDYNEQFF
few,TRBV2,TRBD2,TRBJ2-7,TGTGCCAGCAGTATTAGCGGGTACGAGCAGTACTTC,CASSISGYEQYF
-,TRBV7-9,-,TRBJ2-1,TGTGCCAGCAGCCAAGTCGGGGACTCTGGGAGATACAATGAGCAGTTCTTC,CASSQVGDSGRYNEQFF
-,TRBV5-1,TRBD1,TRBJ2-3,TGCGCCAGCAGCTCCGGGACAGGAACAGATACGCAGTATTTT,CASSSGTGTDTQYF
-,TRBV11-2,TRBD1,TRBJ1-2,TGTGCCAGCAGCTCCGAACAGGGGGCGCGGACCTATGGCTACACCTTC,CASSSEQGARTYGYTF
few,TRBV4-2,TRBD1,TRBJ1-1,TGTGCCAGCAGCCAAGGGGGAACAGGGGTGAACACTGAAGCTTTCTTT,CASSQGGTGVNTEAFF
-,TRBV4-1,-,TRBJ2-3,TGCGCCAGCAGCCAAATATCTAGCACAGATACGCAGTATTTT,CASSQISSTDTQYF
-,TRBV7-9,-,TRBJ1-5,TGTGCCAGCAGCATCGGTACAGGGACCAGCCCCCAGCATTTT,CASSIGTGTSPQHF
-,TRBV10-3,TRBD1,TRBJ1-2,TGTGCCATCAGTGGCGGACAGGGGGATTATGGCTACACCTTC,CAISGGQGDYGYTF
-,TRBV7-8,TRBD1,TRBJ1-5,TGTGCCAGCAGCTACTCCGGGACAGGTTCCAATCAGCCCCAGCATTTT,CASSYSGTGSNQPQHF
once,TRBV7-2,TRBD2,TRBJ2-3,TGTGCCAGCAAACTAGCGGGGGAAGATACGCAGTATTTT,CASKLAGEDTQYF
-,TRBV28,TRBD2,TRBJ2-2,TGTGCCAGCACCACGGGTGGGACTAGCGTCGGCGGGGAGCTGTTTTTT,CASTTGGTSVGGELFF
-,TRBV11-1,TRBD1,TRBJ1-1,TGTGCCAGCAGCACTCCGGGACAGGGGGGTGGAGCTTTCTTT,CASSTPGQGGGAFF
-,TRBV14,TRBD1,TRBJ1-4,TGTGCCAGCAGACCCGGGACAGGGAGTGAAAAACTGTTTTTT,CASRPGTGSEKLFF
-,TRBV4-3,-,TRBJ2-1,TGCGCCAGCAGCCAAGGCCCCAAGGTCTCTGCGGTGCGGGAAGGGAGAAATGAGCAGTTCTTC,CASSQGPKVSAVREGRNEQFF
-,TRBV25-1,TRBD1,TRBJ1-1,TGTGCCAGCAGTGCCGGACAGGGGCGGGGCACTGAAGCTTTCTTT,CASSAGQGRGTEAFF
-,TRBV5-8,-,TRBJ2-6,TGTGCCAGCAGTGGACAGAACTCTGGGGCCAACGTCCTGACTTTC,CASSGQNSGANVLTF
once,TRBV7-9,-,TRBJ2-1,TGTGCCAGCAGCTTCTCCCCGACAAGTGAGCAGTTCTTC,CASSFSPTSEQFF
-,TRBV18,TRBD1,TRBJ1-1,TGTGCCAGCTCACGGGGACAGGTGAACACTGAAGCTTTCTTT,CASSRGQVNTEAFF
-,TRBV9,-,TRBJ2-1,TGTGCCAGCAGCGTGGGGGCCAGTGTTGGCGATGAGCAGTTCTTC,CASSVGASVGDEQFF
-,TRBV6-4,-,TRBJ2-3,TGTGCCAGCAGTGTCCAGGGGGGAGTCGGCACAGATACGCAGTATTTT,CASSVQGGVGTDTQYF
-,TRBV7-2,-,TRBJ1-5,TGTGCCAGCAGCTTACTCTACGGGGGTAATCAGCCCCAGCATTTT,CASSLLYGGNQPQHF
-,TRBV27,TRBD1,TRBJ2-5,TGTGCCAGCAGTCGGACAGGGGGACAAGAGACCCAGTACTTC,CASSRTGGQETQYF
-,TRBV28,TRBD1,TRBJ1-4,TGTGCCAGCACCAAACAGGGGGAACTGTTTTTT,CASTKQGELFF
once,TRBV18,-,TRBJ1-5,TGTGCCAGCTCACCAGGGCGGGCGGATCAGCCCCAGCATTTT,CASSPGRADQPQHF
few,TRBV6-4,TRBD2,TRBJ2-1,TGTGCCAGCAGCCGACGGGAGCGGGAGTCCAATGAGCAGTTCTTC,CASSRRERESNEQFF
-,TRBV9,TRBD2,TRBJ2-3,TGTGCCAGCAGCGTGGTGACTAGCGGGGAGCATACGCAGTATTTT,CASSVVTSGEHTQYF
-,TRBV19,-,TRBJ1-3,TGTGCCAGTAGTATAGTGGGGGACAACGCCGCAAACACCATATATTTT,CASSIVGDNAANTIYF
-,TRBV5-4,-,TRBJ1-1,TGTGCCAGCAGCTTGGGTTTTCTGGAGGACACTGAAGCTTTCTTT,CASSLGFLEDTEAFF
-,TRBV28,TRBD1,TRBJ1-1,TGTGCCAGCAGTCCGACCGGGACAGGGAACACTGAAGCTTTCTTT,CASSPTGTGNTEAFF
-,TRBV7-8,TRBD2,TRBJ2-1,TGTGCCAGCTGTCGTGGGGAGGGCTTAGGGATTAATGAGCAGTTCTTC,CASCRGEGLGINEQFF
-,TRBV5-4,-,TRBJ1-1,TGTGCCAGCAGCTTGGGTGCGGGCAGCACTGAAGCTTTCTTT,CASSLGAGSTEAFF
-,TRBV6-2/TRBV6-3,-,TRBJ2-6,TGTGCCAGCAGCACTAGGGGGTCTGGGGCCAACGTCCTGACTTTC,CASSTRGSGANVLTF
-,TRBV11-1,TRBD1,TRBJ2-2,TGTGCCAGCAGCTTAAGCGGGACAGGGCCTCCCGGGGAGCTGTTTTTT,CASSLSGTGPPGELFF
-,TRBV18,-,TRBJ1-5,TGTGCCAGCTCACCACCGACCGGGGGGGAAGGCAATCAGCCCCAGCATTTT,CASSPPTGGEGNQPQHF
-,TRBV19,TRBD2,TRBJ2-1,TGTGCCAGTAGTATTGAAGCGGGACTAGCCCCCATCATCGGAGATGAGCAGTTCTTC,CASSIEAGLAPIIGDEQFF
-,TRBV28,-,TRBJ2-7,TGTGCCAGCAGTTTCCAGGGGAACTCCTACGAGCAGTACTTC,CASSFQGNSYEQYF
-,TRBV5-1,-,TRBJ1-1,TGCGCCAGCAGCACGCAGGGGTCAACTGAAGCTTTCTTT,CASSTQGSTEAFF
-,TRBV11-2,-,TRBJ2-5,TGTGCCAGCAGCCCCGGGACAAAAGAGACCCAGTACTTC,CASSPGTKETQYF
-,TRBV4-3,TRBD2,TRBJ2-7,TGCGCCAGCAGCCAAAGGCGGGGGGGCCATGAGCAGTACTTC,CASSQRRGGHEQYF
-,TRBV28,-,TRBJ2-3,TGTGCCAGCAGTTTTTATCCACGATTTTCGAGAACTGGCACAGATACGCAGTATTTT,CASSFYPRFSRTGTDTQYF
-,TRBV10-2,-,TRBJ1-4,TGCGCCAGCAGTGAGCCGAGCAGAGGAACTAATGAAAAACTGTTTTTT,CASSEPSRGTNEKLFF
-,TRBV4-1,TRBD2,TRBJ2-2,TGCGCCAGCAGCCAAGATCCGGGGGGGACCGGGGAGCTGTTTTTT,CASSQDPGGTGELFF
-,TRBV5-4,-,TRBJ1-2,TGTGCCAGCAGCTTGGCCGGGGGGAGCTATGGCTACACCTTC,CASSLAGGSYGYTF
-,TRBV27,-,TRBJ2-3,TGTGCCAGCAGTTTCTATTCCAACCCAAGCGCAGATACGCAGTATTTT,CASSFYSNPSADTQYF
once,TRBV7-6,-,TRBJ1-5,TGTGCCAGCAGCTTAACTGGGGGGCAGCCCCAGCATTTT,CASSLTGGQPQHF
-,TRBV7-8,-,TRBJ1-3,TGTGCCAGCAGCTTCTTGACCCTTTCAATAGCGGTTGGAAACACCATATATTTT,CASSFLTLSIAVGNTIYF
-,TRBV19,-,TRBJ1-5,TGTGCCAGTAGATCTGGACAGTTACATCAGCCCCAGCATTTT,CASRSGQLHQPQHF